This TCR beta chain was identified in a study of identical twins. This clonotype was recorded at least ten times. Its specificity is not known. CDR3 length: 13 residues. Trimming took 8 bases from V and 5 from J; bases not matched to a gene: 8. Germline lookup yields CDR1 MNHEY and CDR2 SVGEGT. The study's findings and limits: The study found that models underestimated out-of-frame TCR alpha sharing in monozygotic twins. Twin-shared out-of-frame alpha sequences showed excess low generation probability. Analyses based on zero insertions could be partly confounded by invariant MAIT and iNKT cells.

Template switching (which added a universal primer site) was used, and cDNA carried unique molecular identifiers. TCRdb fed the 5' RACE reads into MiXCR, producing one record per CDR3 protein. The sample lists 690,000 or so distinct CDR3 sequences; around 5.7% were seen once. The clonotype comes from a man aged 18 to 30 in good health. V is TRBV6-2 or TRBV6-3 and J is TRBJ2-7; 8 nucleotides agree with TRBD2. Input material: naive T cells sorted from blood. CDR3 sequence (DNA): TGTGCCAGCGGTTTCGGGAGGGCAGACGAGCAGTACTTC. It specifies CASGFGRADEQYF.